Sequencing of this T cell receptor beta chain was carried out in a study of OX40 agonist ivuxolimab in advanced cancers. Background on the whole study: Ivuxolimab, which targeted the costimulatory receptor OX40 (CD134), was an agonistic, fully human IgG2 monoclonal antibody. Intravenous ivuxolimab was administered to patients every 2 weeks at six dose levels: 0.01, 0.1, 0.3, 1.5, 3 and 10 mg/kg. The paper covers the monotherapy dose-escalation part of the phase I ivuxolimab trial, which included N of about 56 patients. Among the approximately 50 dose-escalation patients, some 20 had hepatocellular carcinoma, around 15 melanoma, 9 renal cell carcinoma and 9 head and neck cancer. Partial responses were achieved by three dose-escalation patients, of whom one had hepatocellular carcinoma and two had cutaneous melanoma. In the dose-escalation cohort, 82.7% of patients were male, and the mean age was roughly 56 years with a range of about 20 to 80. Patients were allowed to have had prior anti-PD-1, anti-PD-L1 or anti-CTLA-4 therapy, and 30% to 50% of the dose-escalation patients had previously received checkpoint inhibitors. The purpose of peripheral TCRbeta sequencing was to test whether ivuxolimab changed TCR sequence diversity and led to clonal T-cell expansion. The study at large found these results: After ivuxolimab, CD8+ T cells had more expanded clones than CD4+ T cells on average. In partial responders in the 0.1-3.0 mg/kg groups, normalized peripheral clonal expansion was found to be among the lowest, especially among CD8+ T cells. Low levels of normalized T-cell clonal expansion were also shown by some nonresponding patients. At doses from 0.1 to 3.0 mg/kg, clonal expansion was seen in both CD4+ and CD8+ blood T cells between baseline and week 6. The antigen specificity of the peripheral T cells that underwent clonal expansion was not determined.

CDR1 is given as SGHDN and CDR2 as FVKESK, both from the germline V gene. The CDR3 sequence holds 19 residues, the cysteine and phenylalanine included. Only the CDR3 DNA stays, 57 bases, in frame from base 1. Patients with autoimmune disease history or receiving systemic immunosuppression were excluded from the trial. In every dose cohort, peripheral blood was drawn for TCR sequencing at baseline, cycle 4 day 1, and cycle 7 day 1. The samples were drawn from a first-in-human, open-label, multicenter phase I dose-escalation trial of ivuxolimab. Adults with locally advanced or metastatic melanoma, renal cell, hepatocellular, or head and neck squamous cell carcinoma were enrolled in the trial. Before TCR sequencing, CD4+ and CD8+ T cells were separately sorted from peripheral blood. Remarks on this clone: Its antigen is unknown. No quality values exist for individual bases; no much larger clone is one base distant.

Genomic DNA was extracted from sorted cells for sequencing of the TCRbeta CDR3 region. The immunoSEQ Assay was used for sequencing of TCRbeta CDR3 regions. This immuneACCESS table, as held by TCRdb, lists in-frame sequences with V and J called but not all clones. Of the missing ones, under half trace to an unresolved V gene in checked studies; the others have no known cause. Present in this sample are just under 20,000 clones, under 90% of which were seen just once. 30% of the sample rests with the top ten. Sequenced here: CD4+ or CD8+ T cells sorted from blood, sampled in a trial of the OX40 agonist ivuxolimab. In this chain, TRBV14 is recombined with TRBJ2-5; 12 junctional bases match TRBD1. The DNA end favors TRBJ2-7, so the J call may be wrong. The sequence derives from an adult with an advanced solid tumor such as melanoma, head and neck, liver or kidney cancer. The DNA sequence is as follows: TGTGCCAGCAGCCAAGGGTTCGGGACAGGGGGCGATTTCTCCTACGAGCAGTACTTC. Its protein reads: CASSQGFGTGGDFSYEQYF.